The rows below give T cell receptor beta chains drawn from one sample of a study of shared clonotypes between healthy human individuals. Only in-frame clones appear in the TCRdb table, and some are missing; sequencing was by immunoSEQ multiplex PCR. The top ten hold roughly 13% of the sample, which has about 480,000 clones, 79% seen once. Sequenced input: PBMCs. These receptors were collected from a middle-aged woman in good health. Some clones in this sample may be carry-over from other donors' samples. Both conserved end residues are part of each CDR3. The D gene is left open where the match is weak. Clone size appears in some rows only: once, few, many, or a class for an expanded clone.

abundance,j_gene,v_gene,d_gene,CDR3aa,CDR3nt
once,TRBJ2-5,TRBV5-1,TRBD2,CASSLASGWEETQYF,TGCGCCAGCAGCTTGGCTAGCGGGTGGGAAGAGACCCAGTACTTC
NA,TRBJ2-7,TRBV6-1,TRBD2,CASRPGLAGTYEQYF,TGTGCCAGCAGGCCAGGACTAGCGGGAACCTACGAGCAGTACTTC
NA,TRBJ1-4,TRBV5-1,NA,CASSVGLGVNSGEKLFF,TGCGCCAGCAGCGTGGGTTTGGGGGTGAATTCCGGGGAAAAACTGTTTTTT
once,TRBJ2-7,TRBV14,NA,CASSLRPGLVYEQYF,TGTGCCAGCAGCCTCCGGCCCGGGCTCGTCTACGAGCAGTACTTC
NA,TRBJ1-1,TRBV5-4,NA,CASSLEPGARNTEAFF,TGTGCCAGCAGCTTAGAACCAGGGGCGCGGAACACTGAAGCTTTCTTT
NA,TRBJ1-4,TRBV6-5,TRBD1,CASSRTGPPNEKLFF,TGTGCCAGCAGTCGGACAGGCCCGCCTAATGAAAAACTGTTTTTT
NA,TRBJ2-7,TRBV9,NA,CASSVNRVLYEQYF,TGTGCCAGCAGCGTAAACAGGGTCTTATACGAGCAGTACTTC
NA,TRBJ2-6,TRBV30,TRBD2,CAWSNSRGAGANVLTF,TGTGCCTGGAGTAACTCCCGGGGGGCTGGGGCCAACGTCCTGACTTTC
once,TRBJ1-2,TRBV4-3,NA,CASSQALGYGYTF,TGCGCCAGCAGCCAAGCCCTTGGCTATGGCTACACCTTC
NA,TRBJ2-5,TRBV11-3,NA,CASSPGAGEETQYF,TGTGCCAGCAGCCCGGGAGCTGGGGAGGAGACCCAGTACTTC
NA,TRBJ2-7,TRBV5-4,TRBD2,CASSPGLAALSYEQYF,TGTGCCAGCAGCCCGGGACTAGCGGCCCTTTCCTACGAGCAGTACTTC
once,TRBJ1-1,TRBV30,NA,CAWRRLGGGMNTEAFF,TGTGCCTGGAGAAGACTCGGGGGCGGGATGAACACTGAAGCTTTCTTT
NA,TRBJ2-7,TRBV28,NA,CASTPVSSYYEQYF,TGTGCCAGCACCCCCGTTTCCTCCTACTACGAGCAGTACTTC
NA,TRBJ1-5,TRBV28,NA,CASSFSAGSNSNQPQHF,TGTGCCAGCAGTTTTTCGGCAGGGTCTAATAGCAATCAGCCCCAGCATTTT
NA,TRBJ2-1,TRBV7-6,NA,CASSLGAGGLGYNEQFF,TGTGCCAGCAGCTTAGGAGCTGGTGGGCTGGGGTACAATGAGCAGTTCTTC
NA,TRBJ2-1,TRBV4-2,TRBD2,CASSPRPGPVFGGGYNEQFF,TGTGCCAGCAGCCCCCGTCCGGGCCCTGTATTTGGGGGGGGCTACAATGAGCAGTTCTTC
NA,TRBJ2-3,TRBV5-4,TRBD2,CASSRTSGRLISTDTQYF,TGTGCCAGCAGTCGGACTAGCGGGAGGTTAATCAGTACCGATACGCAGTATTTT
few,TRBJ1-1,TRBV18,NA,CASSPRAQNTEAFF,TGTGCCAGCTCACCACGGGCACAGAACACTGAAGCTTTCTTT
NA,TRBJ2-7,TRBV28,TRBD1,CASSSVSGQGWYEQYF,TGTGCCAGCAGTTCTGTTTCGGGACAGGGATGGTACGAGCAGTACTTC
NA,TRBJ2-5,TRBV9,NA,CASSVAGTTQETQYF,TGTGCCAGCAGCGTAGCCGGGACGACACAAGAGACCCAGTACTTC
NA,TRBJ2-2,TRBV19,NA,CASSIPGELFF,TGTGCCAGTAGTATCCCCGGGGAGCTGTTTTTT
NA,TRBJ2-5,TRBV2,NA,CASSGQTQETQYF,TGTGCCAGCAGTGGACAAACCCAAGAGACCCAGTACTTC
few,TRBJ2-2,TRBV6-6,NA,CASSPPLGSGELFF,TGTGCCAGCAGCCCCCCACTTGGTTCCGGGGAGCTGTTTTTT
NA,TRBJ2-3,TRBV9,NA,CASSVATMGRTDTQYF,TGTGCCAGCAGCGTAGCAACTATGGGGCGTACAGATACGCAGTATTTT
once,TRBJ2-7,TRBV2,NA,CASKTGAVSYEQYF,TGTGCCAGCAAGACAGGAGCGGTATCCTACGAGCAGTACTTC
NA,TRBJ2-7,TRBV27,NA,CASSYRRSSYEQYF,TGTGCCAGCAGTTACCGACGGAGCTCCTACGAGCAGTACTTC
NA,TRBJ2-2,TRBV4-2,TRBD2,CASSQVAGDVGELFF,TGTGCCAGCAGCCAAGTAGCGGGAGACGTCGGGGAGCTGTTTTTT
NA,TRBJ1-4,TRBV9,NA,CASSVGSGFTNEKLFF,TGTGCCAGCAGCGTCGGTTCAGGGTTTACTAATGAAAAACTGTTTTTT
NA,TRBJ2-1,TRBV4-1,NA,CASSLPRDWSYNEQFF,TGCGCCAGCAGCCTCCCCCGGGACTGGTCCTACAATGAGCAGTTCTTC
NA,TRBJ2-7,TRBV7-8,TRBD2,CASSPGGASGVGREQYF,TGTGCCAGCAGCCCCGGTGGGGCTAGCGGGGTTGGCCGTGAGCAGTACTTC
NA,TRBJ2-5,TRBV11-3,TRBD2,CASSLGAGGTVETQYF,TGTGCCAGCAGCTTAGGAGCGGGAGGCACTGTAGAGACCCAGTACTTC
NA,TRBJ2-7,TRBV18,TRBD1,CASSHDRGPPYEQYF,TGTGCCAGCTCACACGACAGGGGTCCCCCCTACGAGCAGTACTTC
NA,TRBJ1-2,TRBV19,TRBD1,CASSRQLGQGFNYGYTF,TGTGCCAGTAGTAGACAACTTGGACAGGGCTTTAACTATGGCTACACCTTC
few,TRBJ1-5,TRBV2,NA,CASSASLNQPQHF,TGTGCCAGCAGTGCCTCCCTAAATCAGCCCCAGCATTTT
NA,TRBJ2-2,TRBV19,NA,CASSREAGSGAGELFF,TGTGCCAGTAGTAGAGAGGCAGGGTCGGGGGCCGGGGAGCTGTTTTTT
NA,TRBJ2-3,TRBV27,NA,CASSHSWADTQYF,TGTGCCAGCAGCCACTCCTGGGCGGATACGCAGTATTTT
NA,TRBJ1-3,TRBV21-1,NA,CASSTTPAGSGNTIYF,TGTGCCAGCAGCACGACACCCGCAGGCTCTGGAAACACCATATATTTT
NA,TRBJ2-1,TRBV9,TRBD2,CASSPTAGEYEQFF,TGTGCCAGCAGCCCCACTGCGGGAGAGTATGAGCAGTTCTTC
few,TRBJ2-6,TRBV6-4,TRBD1,CASSDGQDGPGANVLTF,TGTGCCAGCAGTGATGGACAGGACGGACCTGGGGCCAACGTCCTGACTTTC
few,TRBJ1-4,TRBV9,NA,CASSVGYDGKLFF,TGTGCCAGCAGCGTAGGATACGACGGAAAACTGTTTTTT
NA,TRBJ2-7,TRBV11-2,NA,CASRRIRDAYEQYF,TGTGCCAGCAGACGAATCCGGGATGCCTACGAGCAGTACTTC
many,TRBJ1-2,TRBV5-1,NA,CASSPSGTTYGYTF,TGCGCCAGCAGCCCATCGGGGACAACCTATGGCTACACCTTC
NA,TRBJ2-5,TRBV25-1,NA,CASNGFGDNQETQYF,TGTGCCAGCAATGGTTTTGGGGACAACCAAGAGACCCAGTACTTC
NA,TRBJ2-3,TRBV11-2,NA,CASSLDRTDTQYF,TGTGCCAGCAGCTTAGATCGGACAGATACGCAGTATTTT
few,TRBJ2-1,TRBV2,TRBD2,CASQASGYNEQFF,TGTGCCAGCCAGGCTAGCGGTTACAATGAGCAGTTCTTC
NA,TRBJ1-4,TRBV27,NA,CASSWGLNEKLFF,TGTGCCAGCAGCTGGGGCCTTAATGAAAAACTGTTTTTT
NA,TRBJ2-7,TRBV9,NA,CASSVRPGDHEQYF,TGTGCCAGCAGCGTAAGACCCGGGGACCACGAGCAGTACTTC
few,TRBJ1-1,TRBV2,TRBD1,CASSERTGDTEAFF,TGTGCCAGCAGTGAAAGGACAGGGGACACTGAAGCTTTCTTT
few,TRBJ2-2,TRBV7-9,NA,CASSPEGITGELFF,TGTGCCAGCAGCCCTGAGGGGATCACCGGGGAGCTGTTTTTT
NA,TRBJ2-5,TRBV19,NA,CASSIERGSPQETQYF,TGTGCCAGTAGTATAGAGAGGGGGAGCCCGCAAGAGACCCAGTACTTC
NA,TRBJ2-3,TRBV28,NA,CASSPPAPRETQYF,TGTGCCAGCAGTCCCCCGGCCCCCCGCGAGACGCAGTATTTT
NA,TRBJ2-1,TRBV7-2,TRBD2,CASSPLPGLAGGFF,TGTGCCAGCAGCCCGCTTCCGGGACTAGCGGGAGGGTTCTTC
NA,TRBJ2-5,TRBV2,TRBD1,CASRKGQGDVAQYF,TGTGCCAGCAGGAAGGGACAGGGAGATGTGGCCCAGTACTTC
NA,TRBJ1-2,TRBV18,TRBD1,CASSPGTGYDYGYTF,TGTGCCAGCTCGCCCGGGACAGGGTACGACTATGGCTACACCTTC
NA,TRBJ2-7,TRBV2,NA,CASTWNTGTYEQYF,TGTGCCAGCACCTGGAACACAGGGACCTACGAGCAGTACTTC
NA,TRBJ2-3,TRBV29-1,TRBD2,CSVDSLAGVVDTQYF,TGCAGCGTTGATTCCCTAGCGGGAGTTGTGGATACGCAGTATTTT
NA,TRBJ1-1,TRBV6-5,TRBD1,CASRSWDRRNTEAFF,TGTGCCAGCAGATCCTGGGACAGGCGGAACACTGAAGCTTTCTTT